A single T cell receptor beta chain is shown here with its context. How the authors handled the data: Nucleated cell number was recorded as an estimate derived from reference gene primer amplification. Assay used: immunoSEQ multiplex PCR; TCRdb lists only in-frame clones, some missing. That table furnishes V, J and clone size, whereas the DNA furnished D and trimming. The table lists 65,000 to 75,000 clones, approximately 91% of them singletons. This specimen belongs to a study of blood T cell repertoires in COVID-19. About the study: Spain, Italy and the United States supplied samples that represented acute and convalescent COVID-19. In each case, the material was cDNA or gDNA derived from T cells, B-cell-depleted T cells, or PBMCs.

The material sequenced was peripheral blood. The receptor was derived from a human donor with active COVID-19. The donor label of this sample is uncertain.

CDR3 DNA: TGCGCCAGCAGCCAAGGGACAGCTAACTATGGCTACACCTTC. It specifies CASSQGTANYGYTF. The chain employs TRBV4-3 and TRBJ1-2; possible D gene TRBD1, 6 bases. V dropped 1 base and J dropped 0 bases, with 6 bases sitting between them. The CDR3 is 14 amino acids. CDR1 and CDR2 from the germline V gene are LGHNA and YSLEER.